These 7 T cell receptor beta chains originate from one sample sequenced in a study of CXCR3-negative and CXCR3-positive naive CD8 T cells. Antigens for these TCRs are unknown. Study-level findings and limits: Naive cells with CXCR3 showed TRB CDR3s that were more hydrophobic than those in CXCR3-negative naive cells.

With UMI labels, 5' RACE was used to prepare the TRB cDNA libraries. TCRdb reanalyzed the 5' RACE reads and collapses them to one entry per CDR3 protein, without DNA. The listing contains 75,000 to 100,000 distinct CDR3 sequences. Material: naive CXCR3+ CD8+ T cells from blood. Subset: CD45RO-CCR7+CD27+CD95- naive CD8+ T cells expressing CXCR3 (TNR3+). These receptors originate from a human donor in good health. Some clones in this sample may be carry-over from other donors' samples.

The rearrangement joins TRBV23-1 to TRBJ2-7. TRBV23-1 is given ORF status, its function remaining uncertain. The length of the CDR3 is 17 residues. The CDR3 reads CASSQTCKGISPYEQYF.

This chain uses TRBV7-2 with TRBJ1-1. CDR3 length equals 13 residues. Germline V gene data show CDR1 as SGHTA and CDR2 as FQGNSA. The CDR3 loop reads CASSVSGITEAFF.

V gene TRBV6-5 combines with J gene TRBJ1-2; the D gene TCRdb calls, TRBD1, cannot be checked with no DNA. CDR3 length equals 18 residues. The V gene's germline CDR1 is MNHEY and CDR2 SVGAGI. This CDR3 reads CASSYSNTGTGGSYGYTF.

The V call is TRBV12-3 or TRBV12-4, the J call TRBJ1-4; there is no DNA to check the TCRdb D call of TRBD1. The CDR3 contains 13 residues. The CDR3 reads CASSSTEDEKLFF.

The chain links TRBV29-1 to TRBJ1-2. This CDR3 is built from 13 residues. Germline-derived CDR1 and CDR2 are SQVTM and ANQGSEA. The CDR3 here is CSVDVGINYGYTF.

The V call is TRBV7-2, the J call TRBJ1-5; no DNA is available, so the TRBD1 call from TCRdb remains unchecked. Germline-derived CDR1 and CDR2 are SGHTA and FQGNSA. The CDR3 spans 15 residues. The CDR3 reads CASSPYLTRGQPQHF.

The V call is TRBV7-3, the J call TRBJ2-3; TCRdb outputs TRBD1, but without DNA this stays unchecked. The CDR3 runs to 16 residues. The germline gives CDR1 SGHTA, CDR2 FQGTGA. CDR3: CASSLRVRGAGDTQYF.